This record looks at one TCR beta chain sequence and its context. Antigen unknown. This sample was included in a study of radiotherapy plus CTLA-4 blockade in lung cancer. Findings and limits, study-wide: Early blood T cell clone dynamics reportedly forecast response best, with interferon-beta.

This table comes from immunoSEQ multiplex PCR, and its TCRdb copy is limited to in-frame clones, with some not included. Here the sample spans 70,000 to 95,000 clones, approximately 80% being singletons. CDR1 and CDR2 from the germline V gene are SGHAT and FQNNGV. There are 15 residues in the CDR3. V lost 1 base, J lost 8 bases, and 5 bases stayed unmatched. The TCR comes from a human donor with non-small cell lung cancer that progressed on radiotherapy plus ipilimumab. The material was peripheral blood, obtained from a patient treated with radiotherapy plus ipilimumab. The gene calls are TRBV11-2 and TRBJ2-1, with 10 bases aligning to TRBD2. The CDR3 is CASSLGAGGPYEQFF. CDR3 DNA sequence: TGTGCCAGCAGCTTAGGAGCGGGGGGGCCTTATGAGCAGTTCTTC.